The clone carrying this T cell receptor beta chain was picked up many times. TCRdb re-analysed the 5' RACE reads in MiXCR, keeping a single row per CDR3 protein. The repertoire holds a few hundred thousand distinct CDR3 sequences, with approximately 10% as singletons. The sample originates from a study of identical twins. The trim removed 10 bases at V and 8 bases at J, leaving 7 bases unmatched. The CDR3 spans 13 residues. This receptor was identified in a woman aged 50 to 65 in good health. Source material: naive T cells sorted from blood. This chain joins TRBV12-3 or TRBV12-4 and TRBJ2-2; TRBD2 agrees at 10 bases. The CDR3 is CAIQLAGRGELFF. Written as DNA, the CDR3 is TGTGCCATCCAACTAGCGGGGAGGGGGGAGCTGTTTTTT.